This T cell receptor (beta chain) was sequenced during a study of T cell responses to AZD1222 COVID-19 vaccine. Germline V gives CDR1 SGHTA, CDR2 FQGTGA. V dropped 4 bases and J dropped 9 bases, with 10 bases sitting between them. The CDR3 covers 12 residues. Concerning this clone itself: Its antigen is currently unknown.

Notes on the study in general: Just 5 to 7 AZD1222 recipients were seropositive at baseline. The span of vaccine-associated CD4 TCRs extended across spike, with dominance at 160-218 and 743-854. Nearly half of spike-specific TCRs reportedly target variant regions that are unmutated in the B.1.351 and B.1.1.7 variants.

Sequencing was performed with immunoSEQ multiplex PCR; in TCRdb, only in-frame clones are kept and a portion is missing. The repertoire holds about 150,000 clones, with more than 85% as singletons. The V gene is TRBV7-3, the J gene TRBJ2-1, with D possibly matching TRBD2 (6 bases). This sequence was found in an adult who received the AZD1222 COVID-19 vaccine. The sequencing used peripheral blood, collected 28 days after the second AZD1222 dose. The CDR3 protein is CASSSKGGEQFF. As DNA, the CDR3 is TGTGCCAGCAGCTCAAAGGGAGGTGAGCAGTTCTTC.